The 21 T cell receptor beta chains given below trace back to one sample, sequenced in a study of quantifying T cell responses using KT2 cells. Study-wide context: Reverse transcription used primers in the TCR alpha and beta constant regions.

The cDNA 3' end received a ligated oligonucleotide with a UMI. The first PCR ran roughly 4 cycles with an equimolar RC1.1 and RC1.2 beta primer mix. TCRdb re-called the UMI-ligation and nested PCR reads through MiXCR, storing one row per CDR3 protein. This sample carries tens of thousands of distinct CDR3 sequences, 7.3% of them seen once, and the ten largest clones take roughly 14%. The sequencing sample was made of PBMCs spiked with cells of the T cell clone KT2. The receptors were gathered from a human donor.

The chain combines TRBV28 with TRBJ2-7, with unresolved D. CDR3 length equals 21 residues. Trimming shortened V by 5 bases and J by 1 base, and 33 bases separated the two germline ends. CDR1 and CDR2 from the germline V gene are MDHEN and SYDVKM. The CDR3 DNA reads TGTGCCAGCAGTGGACGTTGGGCGGTCGACCTCGGCCTTCTGTGGTCCTACGAGCAGTACTTC. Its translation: CASSGRWAVDLGLLWSYEQYF.

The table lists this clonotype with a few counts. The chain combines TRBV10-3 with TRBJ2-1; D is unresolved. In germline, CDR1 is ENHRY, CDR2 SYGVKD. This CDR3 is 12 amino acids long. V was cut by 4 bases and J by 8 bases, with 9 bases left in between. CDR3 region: CAISGELDEQFF. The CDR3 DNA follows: TGTGCCATCAGTGGGGAATTGGATGAGCAGTTCTTC.

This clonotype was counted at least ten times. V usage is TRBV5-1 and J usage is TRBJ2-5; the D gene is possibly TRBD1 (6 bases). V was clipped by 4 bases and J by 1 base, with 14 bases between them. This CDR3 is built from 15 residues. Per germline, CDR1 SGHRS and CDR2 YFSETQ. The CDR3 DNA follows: TGCGCCAGCAGCCCGACAGGCCCGGGCCAAGAGACCCAGTACTTC. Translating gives CASSPTGPGQETQYF.

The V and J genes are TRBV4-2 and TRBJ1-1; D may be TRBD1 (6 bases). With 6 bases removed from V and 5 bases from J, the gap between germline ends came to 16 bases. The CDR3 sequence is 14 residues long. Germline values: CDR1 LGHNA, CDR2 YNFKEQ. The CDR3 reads CASRQAVRGTEAFF. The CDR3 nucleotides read TGTGCCAGCAGACAGGCCGTCAGGGGAACTGAAGCTTTCTTT.

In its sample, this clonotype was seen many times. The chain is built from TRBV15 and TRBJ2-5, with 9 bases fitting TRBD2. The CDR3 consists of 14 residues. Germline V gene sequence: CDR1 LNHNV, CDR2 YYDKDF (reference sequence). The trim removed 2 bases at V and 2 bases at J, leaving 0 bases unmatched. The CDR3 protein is CATSRLAGQETQYF. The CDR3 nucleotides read TGTGCCACCAGCAGACTAGCGGGGCAAGAGACCCAGTACTTC.

CDR3 in amino acids: CASSDVTLMGYTF. The CDR3 nucleotides are TGTGCCAGCAGTGATGTGACCCTTATGGGCTACACCTTC. V is TRBV2 and J is TRBJ1-2; unclear D gene. V gave up 3 bases and J gave up 8 bases, with 13 bases separating them. The germline gives CDR1 SNHLY, CDR2 FYNNEI. The CDR3 is 13 residues long.

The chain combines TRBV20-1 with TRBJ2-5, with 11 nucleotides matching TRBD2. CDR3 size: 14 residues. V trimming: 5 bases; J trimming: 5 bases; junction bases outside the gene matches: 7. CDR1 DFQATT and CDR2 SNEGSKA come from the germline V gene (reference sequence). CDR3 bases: TGCAGTGCTCCAAATAGCGGGGGGGTGGAGACCCAGTACTTC. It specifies CSAPNSGGVETQYF.

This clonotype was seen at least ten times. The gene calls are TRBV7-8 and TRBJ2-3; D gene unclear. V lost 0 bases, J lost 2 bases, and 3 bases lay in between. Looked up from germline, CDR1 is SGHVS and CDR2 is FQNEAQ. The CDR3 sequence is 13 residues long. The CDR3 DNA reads TGTGCCAGCAGCTTAGCCCTCACAGATACGCAGTATTTT. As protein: CASSLALTDTQYF.

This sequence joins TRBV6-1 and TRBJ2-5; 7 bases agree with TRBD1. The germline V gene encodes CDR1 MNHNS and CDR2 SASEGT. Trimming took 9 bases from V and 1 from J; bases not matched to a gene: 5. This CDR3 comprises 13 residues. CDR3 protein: CASTGTAQETQYF. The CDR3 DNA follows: TGTGCCAGTACGGGGACAGCCCAAGAGACCCAGTACTTC.

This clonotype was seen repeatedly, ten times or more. The CDR3 here is CASSLGGQGAGRTEAFF. DNA for the CDR3: TGTGCCAGCAGCTTAGGCGGACAGGGGGCAGGTCGGACTGAAGCTTTCTTT. V usage is TRBV7-9 and J usage is TRBJ1-1, with 11 bases identical to TRBD1. This CDR3 has 17 amino acids. Germline V gives CDR1 SEHNR, CDR2 FQNEAQ (reference sequence). V was clipped by 1 base and J by 5 bases; unmatched bases: 9. Looking up the rest from reference TRBV7-9 and TRBJ1-1 gives the full variable domain: DTGVSQNPRHKITKRGQNVTFRCDPISEHNRLYWYRQTLGQGPEFLTYFQNEAQLEKSRLLSDRFSAERPKGSFSTLEIQRTEQGDSAMYLCASSLGGQGAGRTEAFFGQGTRLTVV.

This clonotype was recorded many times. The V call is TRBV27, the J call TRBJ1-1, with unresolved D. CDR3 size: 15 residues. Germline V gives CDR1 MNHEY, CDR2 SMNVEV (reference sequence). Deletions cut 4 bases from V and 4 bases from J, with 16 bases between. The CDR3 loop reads CASSSPGPWGTEAFF. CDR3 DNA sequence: TGTGCCAGCAGTTCGCCCGGACCCTGGGGCACTGAAGCTTTCTTT.

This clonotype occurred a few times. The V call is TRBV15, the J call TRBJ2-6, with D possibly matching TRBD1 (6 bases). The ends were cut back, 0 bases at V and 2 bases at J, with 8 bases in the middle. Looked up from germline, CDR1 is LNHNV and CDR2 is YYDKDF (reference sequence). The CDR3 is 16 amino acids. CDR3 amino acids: CATSRDQGTGANVLTF. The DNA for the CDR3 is TGTGCCACCAGCAGAGATCAGGGGACTGGGGCCAACGTCCTGACTTTC.

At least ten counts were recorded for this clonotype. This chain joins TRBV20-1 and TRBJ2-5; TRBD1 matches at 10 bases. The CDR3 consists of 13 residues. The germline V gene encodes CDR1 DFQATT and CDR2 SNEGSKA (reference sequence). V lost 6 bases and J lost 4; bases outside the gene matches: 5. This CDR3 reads CSAPGQGRETQYF. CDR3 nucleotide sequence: TGCAGTGCCCCGGGACAGGGGAGAGAGACCCAGTACTTC.

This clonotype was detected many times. CDR3 bases: TGTGCCAGTAGTGGCCGGGGCCATCAGCCCCAGCATTTT. This gives the protein CASSGRGHQPQHF. This chain joins TRBV19 and TRBJ1-5, with a weak D call TRBD1 (5 bases). The CDR3 sequence is 13 residues long. V was shortened by 5 bases and J by 5 bases, with 10 bases between the two germline ends. From germline, CDR1 is LNHDA and CDR2 SQIVND (reference sequence).

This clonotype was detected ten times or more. CDR3 bases: TGTGCCAGCAGCGTTGACAGGGGAAAGGATACGCAGTATTTT. Its protein is CASSVDRGKDTQYF. V gene TRBV9 combines with J gene TRBJ2-3, with 8 bases aligning to TRBD1. This CDR3 contains 14 residues. Trimming cost V 2 bases and J 6 bases; bases outside gene matches: 5. From germline, CDR1 is SGDLS and CDR2 YYNGEE.

The CDR3 sequence: CASSRWGGSSYEQYF. The DNA for the CDR3 is TGTGCCAGCAGCCGTTGGGGGGGAAGCTCCTACGAGCAGTACTTC. V and J are TRBV5-4 and TRBJ2-7; 7 positions match TRBD2. This CDR3 has 15 amino acids. Per the germline V gene, CDR1 is SGHNT and CDR2 is YYREEE (reference sequence). Unmatched junction bases numbered 7, after V lost 4 bases and J lost 0 bases.

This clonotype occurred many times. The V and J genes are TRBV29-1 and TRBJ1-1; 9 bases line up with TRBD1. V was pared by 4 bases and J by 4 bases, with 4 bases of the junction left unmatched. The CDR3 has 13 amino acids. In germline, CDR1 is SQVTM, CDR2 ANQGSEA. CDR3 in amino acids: CSVGQGVGTEAFF. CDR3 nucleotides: TGCAGCGTTGGACAGGGGGTAGGCACTGAAGCTTTCTTT.

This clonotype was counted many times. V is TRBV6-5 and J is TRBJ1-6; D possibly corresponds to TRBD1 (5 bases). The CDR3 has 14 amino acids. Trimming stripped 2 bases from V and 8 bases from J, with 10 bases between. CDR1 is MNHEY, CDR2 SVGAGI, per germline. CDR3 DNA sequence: TGTGCCAGCAGTTACGGGACTGGATATTCACCCCTCCACTTT. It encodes CASSYGTGYSPLHF.

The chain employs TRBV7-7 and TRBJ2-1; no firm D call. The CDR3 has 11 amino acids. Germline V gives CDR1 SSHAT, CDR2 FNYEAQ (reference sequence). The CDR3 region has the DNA TGTGCTAGCTCCAGCACAAGTGAGCAGTTCTTC. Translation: CASSSTSEQFF.

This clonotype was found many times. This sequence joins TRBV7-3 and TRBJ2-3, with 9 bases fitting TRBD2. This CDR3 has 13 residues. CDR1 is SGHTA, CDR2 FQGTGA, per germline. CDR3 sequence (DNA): TGTGCGTGCGGGGGGGAATGCACAGATACGCAGTATTTT. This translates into CACGGECTDTQYF.

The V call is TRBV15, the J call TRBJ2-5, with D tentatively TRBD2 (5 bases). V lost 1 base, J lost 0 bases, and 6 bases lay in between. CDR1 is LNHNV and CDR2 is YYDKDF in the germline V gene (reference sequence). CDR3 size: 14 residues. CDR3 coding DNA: TGTGCCACCAGCAGAGGCGGGTACCAAGAGACCCAGTACTTC. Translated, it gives CATSRGGYQETQYF. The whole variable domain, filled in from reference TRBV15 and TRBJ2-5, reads DAMVIQNPRYQVTQFGKPVTLSCSQTLNHNVMYWYQQKSSQAPKLLFHYYDKDFNNEADTPDNFQSRRPNTSFCFLDIRSPGLGDTAMYLCATSRGGYQETQYFGPGTRLLVL.